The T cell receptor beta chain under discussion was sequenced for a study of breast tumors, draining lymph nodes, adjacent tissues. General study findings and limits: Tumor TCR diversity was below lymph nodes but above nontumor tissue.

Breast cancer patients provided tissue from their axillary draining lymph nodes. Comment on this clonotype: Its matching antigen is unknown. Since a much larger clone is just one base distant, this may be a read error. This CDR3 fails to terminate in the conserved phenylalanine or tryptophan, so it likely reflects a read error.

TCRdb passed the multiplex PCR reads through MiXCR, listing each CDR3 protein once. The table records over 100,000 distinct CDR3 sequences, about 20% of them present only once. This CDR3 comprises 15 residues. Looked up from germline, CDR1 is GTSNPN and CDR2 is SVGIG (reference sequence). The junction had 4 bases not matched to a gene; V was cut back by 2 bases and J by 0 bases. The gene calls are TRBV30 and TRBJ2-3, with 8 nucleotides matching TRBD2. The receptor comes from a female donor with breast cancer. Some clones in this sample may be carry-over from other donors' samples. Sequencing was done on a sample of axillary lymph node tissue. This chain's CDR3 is CAWSRLAGSTDTQYY. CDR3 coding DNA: TGTGCCTGGAGTAGGCTAGCGGGTAGCACAGATACGCAGTATTAT.